The 14 T cell receptor beta chains below were found in one sample sequenced in a study of OX40 agonist ivuxolimab in advanced cancers. TCRdb keeps only in-frame clones here, not all; method: immunoSEQ multiplex PCR. Here the sample spans 35,000 to 50,000 clones, around 90% being singletons. This specimen was CD4+ or CD8+ T cells sorted from blood, taken in a trial of the OX40 agonist ivuxolimab. These receptors all stem from an adult with an advanced solid tumor such as melanoma, head and neck, liver or kidney cancer.

The chain combines TRBV9 with TRBJ2-1; D possibly corresponds to TRBD2 (6 bases). Trimming stripped 1 base from V and 5 bases from J, with 13 bases between. The CDR3 consists of 15 residues. Germline V gene lookup returns CDR1 SGDLS and CDR2 YYNGEE. The CDR3 region is CASSVSGGPNNEQFF. CDR3 sequence (DNA): TGTGCCAGCAGCGTATCCGGGGGACCCAACAATGAGCAGTTCTTC.

The V gene is TRBV18, the J gene TRBJ2-7, with a tentative D call TRBD1 (5 bases). This CDR3 contains 12 residues. Germline V gives CDR1 KGHSH, CDR2 LQKENI. V was cut by 2 bases and J by 5 bases, with 7 bases left in between. The CDR3 nucleotides read TGTGCCAGCTCACCATTGGGGCACGAGCAGTACTTC. It is translated as CASSPLGHEQYF.

The count of this clone is one. The chain uses TRBV11-1 and TRBJ1-2, with 7 bases identical to TRBD1. CDR3 length: 15 amino acids. The V gene's germline CDR1 is SGHAT and CDR2 FQDESV (reference sequence). Unmatched junction bases numbered 6, after V lost 5 bases and J lost 0 bases. The CDR3 region is CASSVGDSSNYGYTF. The CDR3 DNA is TGTGCCAGCAGCGTAGGGGACAGCTCTAACTATGGCTACACCTTC. Full variable domain (rest looked up from reference TRBV11-1 and TRBJ1-2): EAEVAQSPRYKITEKSQAVAFWCDPISGHATLYWYRQILGQGPELLVQFQDESVVDDSQLPKDRFSAERLKGVDSTLKIQPAELGDSAMYLCASSVGDSSNYGYTFGSGTRLTVV.

The CDR3 sequence: CATSYGPSNEQFF. CDR3 in DNA: TGTGCCACCAGTTACGGGCCCAGCAATGAGCAGTTCTTC. V and J are TRBV15 and TRBJ2-1; D is ambiguous. The germline V and J ends were trimmed by 6 bases and 6 bases, with 12 bases remaining between them. CDR1 is LNHNV and CDR2 is YYDKDF in the germline V gene (reference sequence). This CDR3 is built from 13 residues.

The chain recombines TRBV21-1 with TRBJ1-2. TRBV21-1 is a known pseudogene. The CDR3 is 16 amino acids. CDR3 sequence reads: CASSPTGLNANYGYTF. CDR3 sequence (DNA): TGTGCCAGCAGCCCCACGGGGCTAAATGCTAACTATGGCTACACCTTC.

J is TRBJ2-3 and V is TRBV2; tentatively, D is TRBD1 (6 bases). V lost 3 bases, J lost 2 bases, and 15 bases lay in between. CDR1 SNHLY and CDR2 FYNNEI come from the germline V gene. The CDR3 is 16 amino acids. Here the CDR3 DNA reads TGTGCCAGCAGTGATGGCCCAGGGGTTTTCACAGATACGCAGTATTTT. This encodes CASSDGPGVFTDTQYF.

V and J are TRBV7-9 and TRBJ2-2; 9 bases are a match to TRBD1. With 4 bases clipped from V and 5 bases from J, the junction kept 5 bases outside the gene matches. This CDR3 region has 15 residues. Germline assignment: CDR1 SEHNR and CDR2 FQNEAQ (reference sequence). The chain's CDR3 is CASSSRQGGTGELFF. CDR3 nucleotide sequence: TGTGCCAGCAGCTCCCGACAGGGGGGGACCGGGGAGCTGTTTTTT.

CDR3 nucleotide sequence: TGTGCCAGCAGCCCGGGACAGGGGGCTTACGAGCAGTACTTC. Amino acid sequence: CASSPGQGAYEQYF. This rearrangement joins TRBV4-2 to TRBJ2-7; 12 bases align to TRBD1. The CDR3 extends over 14 amino acids. CDR1 is LGHNA, CDR2 YNFKEQ, per germline. Trimming removed 4 bases from V and 4 bases from J; junction bases left unmatched: 2.

J is TRBJ1-2 and V is TRBV7-9; D unclear. The germline CDR1 and CDR2 sequences are SEHNR and FQNEAQ (reference sequence). Trimming left V 2 bases short and J 4 bases short, with 8 bases between. The CDR3 sequence is 13 residues long. The CDR3 nucleotides read TGTGCCAGCAGCTTAAGGGTTTCCTATGGCTACACCTTC. This encodes CASSLRVSYGYTF.

The chain links TRBV7-2 to TRBJ1-1; TRBD1 is a possible D gene (5 bases). V was cut by 4 bases and J by 4 bases, with 13 bases left in between. The CDR3 contains 14 residues. From germline, CDR1 is SGHTA and CDR2 FQGNSA. The CDR3 reads CASSSQAGVTEAFF. CDR3 nucleotides: TGTGCCAGCAGCTCACAGGCTGGGGTCACTGAAGCTTTCTTT.

The chain uses TRBV10-3 and TRBJ2-3; D is unclear. The CDR3 runs 18 residues. Looked up from germline, CDR1 is ENHRY and CDR2 is SYGVKD. V lost 0 bases, J lost 0 bases, and 16 bases lay in between. This CDR3 is CAISESNRRQASTDTQYF. CDR3 nucleotides: TGTGCCATCAGTGAGTCAAACCGAAGGCAGGCCAGCACAGATACGCAGTATTTT.

The chain is built from TRBV27 and TRBJ1-6, with 8 bases identical to TRBD1. Trimming at V came to 2 bases and at J to 13 bases, leaving 7 bases not matched to a gene. The CDR3 covers 14 residues. CDR1 MNHEY and CDR2 SMNVEV come from the germline V gene (reference sequence). CDR3 bases: TGTGCCAGCAGTTTAGGACAGGGTGCATGGCCCCTCCACTTT. Translating gives CASSLGQGAWPLHF.

The chain uses TRBV19 and TRBJ1-5; TRBD1 might be the D (5 bases). CDR3 size: 12 residues. Germline V gene data show CDR1 as LNHDA and CDR2 as SQIVND (reference sequence). The V end was cut by 6 bases, the J end by 4 bases, with 7 bases between. In DNA, the CDR3 is TGTGCCAGTAGCGACAGAAATCAGCCCCAGCATTTT. This encodes CASSDRNQPQHF.

This chain connects TRBV6-5 to TRBJ2-3; D not resolved. CDR1 is MNHEY, CDR2 SVGAGI, per germline. The CDR3 spans 13 residues. The V and J ends lost 6 bases and 5 bases respectively, with 12 bases between them. The CDR3 DNA reads TGTGCCAGCAGCCCGCCACCTGGAGATACGCAGTATTTT. Translation gives CASSPPPGDTQYF.